This is a list of T cell receptor beta chains from one sample in a study of control samples from healthy donors and cancer patients. Profiled with immunoSEQ multiplex PCR; TCRdb holds only in-frame clones, not every one. This sample yields roughly 190,000 clones, of which roughly nine tenths are seen a single time; 1.5% to 2% belongs to the top ten. Sequenced sample: blood. The receptor source for this set is a young man in good health. Each CDR3 is given with its conserved first and last residue. D genes are given only for firm matches. Clone size is stated in some rows and not others, as once, few, many or a class when expanded.

D gene: NA
V gene: TRBV7-7
CDR3 length: 16
J gene: TRBJ2-3
clone size: NA
CDR3 DNA: TGTGCCAGCAGCCCTAGGGGGAGGGCTAGCACAGATACGCAGTATTTT
CDR3 protein: CASSPRGRASTDTQYF

D gene: TRBD1
V gene: TRBV7-2
CDR3 length: 14
J gene: TRBJ1-6
clone size: NA
CDR3 DNA: TGTGCCAGCAGCCCGACAGGGCCCAATTCACCCCTCCACTTT
CDR3 protein: CASSPTGPNSPLHF

D gene: TRBD1
V gene: TRBV5-1
CDR3 length: 17
J gene: TRBJ1-3
clone size: NA
CDR3 DNA: TGCGCCAGCAGCTTGGATGACAGGGTACTCTCTGGAAACACCATATATTTT
CDR3 protein: CASSLDDRVLSGNTIYF

D gene: NA
V gene: TRBV2
CDR3 length: 13
J gene: TRBJ1-4
clone size: NA
CDR3 DNA: TGTGCCAGCAGCCAGGCAACTAATGAAAAACTGTTTTTT
CDR3 protein: CASSQATNEKLFF

D gene: NA
V gene: TRBV5-6
CDR3 length: 13
J gene: TRBJ1-1
clone size: NA
CDR3 DNA: TGTGCCAGCAGCTCAGACCCAGGGACTGAAGCTTTCTTT
CDR3 protein: CASSSDPGTEAFF

D gene: NA
V gene: TRBV15
CDR3 length: 19
J gene: TRBJ1-5
clone size: NA
CDR3 DNA: TGTGCCACCAGCAGAGATTTTGGCAGCGGGCCTCTTTCCAATCAGCCCCAGCATTTT
CDR3 protein: CATSRDFGSGPLSNQPQHF

D gene: NA
V gene: TRBV2
CDR3 length: 14
J gene: TRBJ2-3
clone size: NA
CDR3 DNA: TGTGCCAGCAGTCGACTCGGCGGCACAGATACGCAGTATTTT
CDR3 protein: CASSRLGGTDTQYF

D gene: NA
V gene: TRBV12-3/TRBV12-4
CDR3 length: 12
J gene: TRBJ2-7
clone size: once
CDR3 DNA: TGTGCCAGCAGTTTACCGTCCTACGAGCAGTACTTC
CDR3 protein: CASSLPSYEQYF

D gene: NA
V gene: TRBV2
CDR3 length: 15
J gene: TRBJ1-5
clone size: few
CDR3 DNA: TGTGCCAGCAGTGAAGCCAGGGGAGGCAATCAGCCCCAGCATTTT
CDR3 protein: CASSEARGGNQPQHF

D gene: NA
V gene: TRBV6-1
CDR3 length: 15
J gene: TRBJ1-6
clone size: NA
CDR3 DNA: TGTGCCAGCAGATTACAGCCCGGGGGTAATTCACCCCTCCACTTT
CDR3 protein: CASRLQPGGNSPLHF

D gene: NA
V gene: TRBV11-2
CDR3 length: 13
J gene: TRBJ1-4
clone size: NA
CDR3 DNA: TGTGCCAGCAGCACCGGAGGGAATGAAAAACTGTTTTTT
CDR3 protein: CASSTGGNEKLFF

D gene: NA
V gene: TRBV4-2
CDR3 length: 14
J gene: TRBJ2-3
clone size: once
CDR3 DNA: TGTGCCAGCAGCCGCAGGGTAGGTACGGATACGCAGTATTTT
CDR3 protein: CASSRRVGTDTQYF

D gene: NA
V gene: TRBV7-2
CDR3 length: 14
J gene: TRBJ2-2
clone size: NA
CDR3 DNA: TGTGCCAGCAGCTTAGCCAGGGGGGCCGGGGAGCTGTTTTTT
CDR3 protein: CASSLARGAGELFF

D gene: NA
V gene: TRBV5-1
CDR3 length: 15
J gene: TRBJ2-1
clone size: NA
CDR3 DNA: TGCGCCAGCAGGGCCCTAGACCCCCATCACAATGAGCAGTTCTTC
CDR3 protein: CASRALDPHHNEQFF

D gene: NA
V gene: TRBV5-6
CDR3 length: 14
J gene: TRBJ2-3
clone size: NA
CDR3 DNA: TGTGCCAGCAGGCTAAGACAGGTCACAGATACGCAGTATTTT
CDR3 protein: CASRLRQVTDTQYF

D gene: NA
V gene: TRBV9
CDR3 length: 14
J gene: TRBJ1-1
clone size: NA
CDR3 DNA: TGTGCCAGCAGCGTAGCCGGACGGAACACTGAAGCTTTCTTT
CDR3 protein: CASSVAGRNTEAFF

D gene: NA
V gene: TRBV30
CDR3 length: 12
J gene: TRBJ1-2
clone size: NA
CDR3 DNA: TGTGCCTCGCTCGGGCTTAGCTATGGCTACACCTTC
CDR3 protein: CASLGLSYGYTF

D gene: TRBD2
V gene: TRBV13
CDR3 length: 19
J gene: TRBJ2-2
clone size: NA
CDR3 DNA: TGTGCCAGCAGCTTTGTCAGCGGGGGGGCCGCTAAGGGCACCGGGGAGCTGTTTTTT
CDR3 protein: CASSFVSGGAAKGTGELFF

D gene: NA
V gene: TRBV5-4
CDR3 length: 13
J gene: TRBJ2-3
clone size: NA
CDR3 DNA: TGTGCCAGCAGCTGGGGGGGCACAGATACGCAGTATTTT
CDR3 protein: CASSWGGTDTQYF

D gene: TRBD1
V gene: TRBV29-1
CDR3 length: 14
J gene: TRBJ1-4
clone size: NA
CDR3 DNA: TGCAGCGGCCGCGGGCAGGGGGGATATGAAAAACTGTTTTTT
CDR3 protein: CSGRGQGGYEKLFF

D gene: TRBD1
V gene: TRBV24-1
CDR3 length: 16
J gene: TRBJ2-7
clone size: NA
CDR3 DNA: TGTGCCACCAGTGATTCGGCCGGGACAGGCCGGGGCGAGCAGTACTTC
CDR3 protein: CATSDSAGTGRGEQYF

D gene: NA
V gene: TRBV7-9
CDR3 length: 15
J gene: TRBJ1-1
clone size: NA
CDR3 DNA: TGTGCCAGCAGCTCTGGTGCAGGGATGGACACTGAAGCTTTCTTT
CDR3 protein: CASSSGAGMDTEAFF

D gene: NA
V gene: TRBV3-1/TRBV3-2
CDR3 length: 16
J gene: TRBJ2-3
clone size: once
CDR3 DNA: TGTGCCAGCAGCCAGAGGGTGGGCAGGCCCACAGATACGCAGTATTTT
CDR3 protein: CASSQRVGRPTDTQYF

D gene: NA
V gene: TRBV10-2
CDR3 length: 14
J gene: TRBJ2-1
clone size: NA
CDR3 DNA: TGCGCCAGCAGTGCTCCCACAGGCTACAATGAGCAGTTCTTC
CDR3 protein: CASSAPTGYNEQFF

D gene: TRBD1
V gene: TRBV15
CDR3 length: 15
J gene: TRBJ1-3
clone size: NA
CDR3 DNA: TGTGCCACCAGCAGGGACAGGGGGACTGGAAACACCATATATTTT
CDR3 protein: CATSRDRGTGNTIYF

D gene: TRBD2
V gene: TRBV19
CDR3 length: 15
J gene: TRBJ2-3
clone size: few
CDR3 DNA: TGTGCCAGTAGTACCTCAGCGGGGGGGCGGCATACGCAGTATTTT
CDR3 protein: CASSTSAGGRHTQYF

D gene: NA
V gene: TRBV2
CDR3 length: 14
J gene: TRBJ1-1
clone size: NA
CDR3 DNA: TGTGCCAGCAGTGACCCCCACGCGAACACTGAAGCTTTCTTT
CDR3 protein: CASSDPHANTEAFF

D gene: NA
V gene: TRBV7-2
CDR3 length: 16
J gene: TRBJ2-7
clone size: NA
CDR3 DNA: TGTGCCAGCAGCTTAAAACTAGGGATCAGCGTCTACGAGCAGTACTTC
CDR3 protein: CASSLKLGISVYEQYF

D gene: NA
V gene: TRBV2
CDR3 length: 13
J gene: TRBJ2-7
clone size: NA
CDR3 DNA: TGTGCCAGCACGGAACCGAGCTCCTACGAGCAGTACTTC
CDR3 protein: CASTEPSSYEQYF

D gene: TRBD2
V gene: TRBV11-2
CDR3 length: 13
J gene: TRBJ2-1
clone size: once
CDR3 DNA: TGTGCCAGCAGCTTACGGGGGGTCAATGAGCAGTTCTTC
CDR3 protein: CASSLRGVNEQFF

D gene: NA
V gene: TRBV19
CDR3 length: 14
J gene: TRBJ1-1
clone size: NA
CDR3 DNA: TGTGCCAGTAGTATAGGGGGGCCCAACACTGAAGCTTTCTTT
CDR3 protein: CASSIGGPNTEAFF

D gene: NA
V gene: TRBV19
CDR3 length: 15
J gene: TRBJ1-6
clone size: NA
CDR3 DNA: TGTGCCAGTAGTATTGGAACGGTGGTGGGCTCACCCCTCCACTTT
CDR3 protein: CASSIGTVVGSPLHF

D gene: NA
V gene: TRBV10-2
CDR3 length: 10
J gene: TRBJ2-3
clone size: NA
CDR3 DNA: TGCGCCAGCAGGGGAGATACGCAGTATTTT
CDR3 protein: CASRGDTQYF

D gene: NA
V gene: TRBV2
CDR3 length: 15
J gene: TRBJ2-2
clone size: NA
CDR3 DNA: TGTGCCAGCAGTGCCCCGGGACAGAACACCGGGGAGCTGTTTTTT
CDR3 protein: CASSAPGQNTGELFF

D gene: TRBD1
V gene: TRBV19
CDR3 length: 14
J gene: TRBJ1-2
clone size: once
CDR3 DNA: TGTGCCAGTAGTATAGATGGGACAGGCTATGGCTACACCTTC
CDR3 protein: CASSIDGTGYGYTF